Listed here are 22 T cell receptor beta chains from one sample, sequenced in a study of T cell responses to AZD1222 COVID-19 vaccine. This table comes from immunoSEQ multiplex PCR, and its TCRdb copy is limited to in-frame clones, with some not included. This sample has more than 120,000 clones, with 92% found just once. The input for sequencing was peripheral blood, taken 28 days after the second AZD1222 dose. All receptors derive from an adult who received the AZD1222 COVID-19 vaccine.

In DNA, the CDR3 is TGTGCCAGCAGCTTACAGGGGGGAAGCTATGGCTACACCTTC. The encoded protein is CASSLQGGSYGYTF. V gene TRBV6-4 combines with J gene TRBJ1-2; TRBD1 aligns across 8 bases. CDR3 length: 14 amino acids. V lost 6 bases, J lost 4 bases, and 7 bases stayed unmatched. The germline V gene has CDR1 MRHNA and CDR2 SNTAGT.

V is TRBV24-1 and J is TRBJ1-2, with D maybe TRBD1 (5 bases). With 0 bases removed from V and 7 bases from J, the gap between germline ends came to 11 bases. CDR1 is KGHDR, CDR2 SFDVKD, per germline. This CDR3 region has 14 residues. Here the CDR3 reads CATSDLGTLSGYTF. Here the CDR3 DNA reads TGTGCCACCAGTGATTTGGGGACTCTGTCTGGCTACACCTTC.

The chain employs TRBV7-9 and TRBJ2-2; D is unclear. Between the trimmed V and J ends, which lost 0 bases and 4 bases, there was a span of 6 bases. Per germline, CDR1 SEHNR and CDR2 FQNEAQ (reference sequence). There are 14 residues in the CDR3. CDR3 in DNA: TGTGCCAGCAGCTTAGCTCCCGCCACCGGGGAGCTGTTTTTT. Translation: CASSLAPATGELFF.

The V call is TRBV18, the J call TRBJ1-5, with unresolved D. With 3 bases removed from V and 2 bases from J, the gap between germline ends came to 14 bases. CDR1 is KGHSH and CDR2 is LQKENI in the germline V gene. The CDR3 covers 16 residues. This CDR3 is CASSPPGNGGNQPQHF. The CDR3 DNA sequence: TGTGCCAGCTCACCGCCCGGGAACGGGGGCAATCAGCCCCAGCATTTT.

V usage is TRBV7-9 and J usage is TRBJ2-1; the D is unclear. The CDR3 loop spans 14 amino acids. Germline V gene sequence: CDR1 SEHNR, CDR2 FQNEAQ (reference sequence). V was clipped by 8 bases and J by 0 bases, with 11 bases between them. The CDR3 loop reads CASVADGSYNEQFF. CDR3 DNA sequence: TGTGCCAGCGTCGCAGATGGCTCCTACAATGAGCAGTTCTTC. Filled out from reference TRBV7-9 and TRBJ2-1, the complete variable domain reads DTGVSQNPRHKITKRGQNVTFRCDPISEHNRLYWYRQTLGQGPEFLTYFQNEAQLEKSRLLSDRFSAERPKGSFSTLEIQRTEQGDSAMYLCASVADGSYNEQFFGPGTRLTVL.

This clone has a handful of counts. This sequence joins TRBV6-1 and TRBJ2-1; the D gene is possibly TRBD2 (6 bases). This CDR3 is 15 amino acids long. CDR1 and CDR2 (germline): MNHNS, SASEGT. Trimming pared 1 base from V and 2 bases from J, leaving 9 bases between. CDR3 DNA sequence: TGTGCCAGCAGTGAAGATAGCGGAGCCTACAATGAGCAGTTCTTC. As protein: CASSEDSGAYNEQFF.

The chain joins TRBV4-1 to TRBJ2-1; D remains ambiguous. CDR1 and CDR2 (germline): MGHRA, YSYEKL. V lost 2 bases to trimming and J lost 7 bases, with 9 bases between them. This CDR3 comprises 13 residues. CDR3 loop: CASSQRPVNEQFF. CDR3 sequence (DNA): TGCGCCAGCAGCCAAAGGCCAGTTAATGAGCAGTTCTTC.

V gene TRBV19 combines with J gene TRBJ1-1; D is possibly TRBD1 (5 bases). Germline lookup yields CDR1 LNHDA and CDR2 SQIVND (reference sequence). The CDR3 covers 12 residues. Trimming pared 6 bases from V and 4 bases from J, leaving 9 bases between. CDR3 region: CASSRDPTEAFF. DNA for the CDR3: TGTGCCAGTAGCCGGGACCCCACTGAAGCTTTCTTT.

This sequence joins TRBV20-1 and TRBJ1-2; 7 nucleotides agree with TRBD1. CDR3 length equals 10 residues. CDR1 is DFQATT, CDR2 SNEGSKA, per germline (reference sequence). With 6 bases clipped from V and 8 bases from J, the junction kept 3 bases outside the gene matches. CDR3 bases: TGCAGTGCCGACAGGGAAGGCTACACCTTC. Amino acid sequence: CSADREGYTF.

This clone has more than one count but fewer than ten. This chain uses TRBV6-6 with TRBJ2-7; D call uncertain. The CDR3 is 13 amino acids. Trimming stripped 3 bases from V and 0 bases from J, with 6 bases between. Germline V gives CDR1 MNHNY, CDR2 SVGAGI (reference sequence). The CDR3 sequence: CASSYTVSYEQYF. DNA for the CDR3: TGTGCCAGCAGTTATACAGTCTCCTACGAGCAGTACTTC.

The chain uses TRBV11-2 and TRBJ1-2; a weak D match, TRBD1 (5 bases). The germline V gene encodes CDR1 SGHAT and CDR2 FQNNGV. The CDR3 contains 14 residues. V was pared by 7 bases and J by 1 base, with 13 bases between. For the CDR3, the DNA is TGTGCCAGCACCCCAGCCGGGGGTAACTATGGCTACACCTTC. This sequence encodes CASTPAGGNYGYTF. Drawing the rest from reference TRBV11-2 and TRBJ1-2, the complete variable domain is EAGVAQSPRYKIIEKRQSVAFWCNPISGHATLYWYQQILGQGPKLLIQFQNNGVVDDSQLPKDRFSAERLKGVDSTLKIQPAKLEDSAVYLCASTPAGGNYGYTFGSGTRLTVV.

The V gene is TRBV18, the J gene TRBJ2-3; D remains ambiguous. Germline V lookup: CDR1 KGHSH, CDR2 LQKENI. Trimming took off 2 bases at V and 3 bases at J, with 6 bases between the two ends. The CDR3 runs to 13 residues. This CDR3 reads CASSPELTDTQYF. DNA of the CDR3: TGTGCCAGCTCACCAGAACTTACAGATACGCAGTATTTT.

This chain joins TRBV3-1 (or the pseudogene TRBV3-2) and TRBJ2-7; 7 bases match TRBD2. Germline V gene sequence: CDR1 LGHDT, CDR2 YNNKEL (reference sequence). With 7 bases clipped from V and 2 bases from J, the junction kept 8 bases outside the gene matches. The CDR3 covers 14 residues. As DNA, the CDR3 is TGTGCCAGCACCCCCCGGGACTATACCTACGAGCAGTACGTC. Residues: CASTPRDYTYEQYV.

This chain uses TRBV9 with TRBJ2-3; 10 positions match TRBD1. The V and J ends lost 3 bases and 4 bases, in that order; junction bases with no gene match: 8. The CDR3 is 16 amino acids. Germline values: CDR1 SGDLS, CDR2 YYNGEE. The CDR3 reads CASSAVGDRGPDTQYF. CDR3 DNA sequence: TGTGCCAGCAGCGCAGTCGGGGACAGGGGCCCAGATACGCAGTATTTT.

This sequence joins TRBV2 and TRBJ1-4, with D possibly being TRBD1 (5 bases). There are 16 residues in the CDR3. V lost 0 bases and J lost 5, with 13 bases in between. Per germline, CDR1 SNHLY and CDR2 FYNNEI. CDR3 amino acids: CASSEAGGFENEKLFF. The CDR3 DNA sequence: TGTGCCAGCAGTGAAGCTGGGGGGTTTGAGAATGAAAAACTGTTTTTT.

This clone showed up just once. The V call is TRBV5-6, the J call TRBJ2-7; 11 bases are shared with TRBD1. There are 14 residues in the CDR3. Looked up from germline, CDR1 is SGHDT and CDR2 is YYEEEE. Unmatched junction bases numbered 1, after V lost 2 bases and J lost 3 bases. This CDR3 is CASSLGTGGYEQYF. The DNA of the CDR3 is TGTGCCAGCAGCTTAGGGACAGGGGGCTACGAGCAGTACTTC.

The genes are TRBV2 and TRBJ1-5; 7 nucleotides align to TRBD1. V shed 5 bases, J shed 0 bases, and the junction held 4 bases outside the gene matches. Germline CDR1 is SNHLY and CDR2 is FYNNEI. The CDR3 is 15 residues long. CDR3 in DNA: TGTGCCAGCAGTTCCCAGGGGGGTAGCAATCAGCCCCAGCATTTT. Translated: CASSSQGGSNQPQHF.

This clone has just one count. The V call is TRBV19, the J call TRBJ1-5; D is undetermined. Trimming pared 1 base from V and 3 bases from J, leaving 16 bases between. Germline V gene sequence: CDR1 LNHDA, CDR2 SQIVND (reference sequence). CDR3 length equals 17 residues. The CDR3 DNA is TGTGCCAGTAGTATAGGTGGACCAGACGAACCCAATCAGCCCCAGCATTTT. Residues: CASSIGGPDEPNQPQHF.

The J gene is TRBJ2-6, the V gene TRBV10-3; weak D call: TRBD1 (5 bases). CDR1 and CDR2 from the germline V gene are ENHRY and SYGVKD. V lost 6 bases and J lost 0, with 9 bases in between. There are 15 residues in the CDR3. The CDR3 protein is CAIRSDSSGANVLTF. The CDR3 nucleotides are TGTGCCATCAGATCAGACAGCTCTGGGGCCAACGTCCTGACTTTC.

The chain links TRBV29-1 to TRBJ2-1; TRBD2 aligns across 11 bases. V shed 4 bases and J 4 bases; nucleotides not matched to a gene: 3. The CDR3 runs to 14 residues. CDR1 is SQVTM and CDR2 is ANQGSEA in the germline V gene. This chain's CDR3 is CSVGGTSGYNEQFF. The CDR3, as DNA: TGCAGCGTTGGAGGGACTAGCGGATACAATGAGCAGTTCTTC.

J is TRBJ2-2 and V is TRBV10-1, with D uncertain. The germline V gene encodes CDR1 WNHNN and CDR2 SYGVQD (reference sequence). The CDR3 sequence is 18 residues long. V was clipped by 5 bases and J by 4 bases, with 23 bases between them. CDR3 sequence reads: CASSSSYTATKGTGELFF. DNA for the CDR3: TGCGCCAGCAGTTCCTCTTATACGGCTACCAAGGGCACCGGGGAGCTGTTTTTT.

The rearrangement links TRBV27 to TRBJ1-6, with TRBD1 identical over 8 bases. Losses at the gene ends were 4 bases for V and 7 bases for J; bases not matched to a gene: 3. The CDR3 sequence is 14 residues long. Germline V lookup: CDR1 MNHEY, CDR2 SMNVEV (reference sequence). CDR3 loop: CASSWTGRNSPLHF. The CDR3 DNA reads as TGTGCCAGCAGTTGGACAGGGCGGAATTCACCCCTCCACTTT.